The next 4 T cell receptor beta chains were all read from a single sample in a study of Graves' ophthalmopathy and Graves' hyperthyroidism. Amplified material comprised TCR beta CDR3 regions derived from RNA transcripts. An initial RT-PCR round employing HTBI primers preceded a second-round multiplex PCR. TCRdb reprocessed the multiplex PCR reads via MiXCR and lists one record per CDR3 protein. Seen here are just over 400,000 distinct CDR3 sequences, 21% observed once, and the top ten hold 3%. The sample was peripheral blood. The receptors were sampled from a woman aged 18-29 years with stable Graves' hyperthyroidism.

There are many counts of this clonotype. The CDR3 region is CASSPGQSSYEQYF. The CDR3 DNA reads TGTGCCAGCAGCCCGGGACAGTCGTCCTACGAGCAGTACTTC. The rearrangement uses TRBV18 and TRBJ2-7; 7 bases match TRBD1. Germline values: CDR1 KGHSH, CDR2 LQKENI. The CDR3 consists of 14 residues. Germline trimming cut 8 bases from V and 1 base from J; bases unmatched to any gene: 8.

This clonotype has more than one count but fewer than ten. The V gene is TRBV5-4, the J gene TRBJ1-2, with 8 bases fitting TRBD1. Looked up from germline, CDR1 is SGHNT and CDR2 is YYREEE (reference sequence). V shed 3 bases and J 8 bases; nucleotides not matched to a gene: 9. CDR3 length equals 14 residues. Here the CDR3 DNA reads TGTGCCAGCAGCTGGCCGGGACAGGAGGGGGGCTACACCTTC. Translation: CASSWPGQEGGYTF.

This clonotype was picked up many times. A junction end diverges from the germline sequence, so it may reflect a read error. This chain links TRBV28 with TRBJ1-2; 7 bases agree with TRBD1. Germline-derived CDR1 and CDR2 are MDHEN and SYDVKM. The CDR3 runs 15 residues. This CDR3 reads CASSFTAGGFYGYAF. CDR3 sequence (DNA): TGTGCCAGCAGTTTCACGGCAGGGGGTTTCTATGGCTACGCCTTC.

This clonotype was found many times. The V call is TRBV19, the J call TRBJ1-5; TRBD1 might be the D (5 bases). The length of the CDR3 is 14 residues. The germline gives CDR1 LNHDA, CDR2 SQIVND (reference sequence). Trimming left V 7 bases short and J 1 base short, with 11 bases between. The CDR3 sequence is CASTQGGSNQPQHF. The CDR3 DNA sequence: TGTGCCAGTACCCAGGGAGGAAGCAATCAGCCCCAGCATTTT.